This TCR beta chain stems from a study of T cells after posttransplantation cyclophosphamide. In this sample, this clone turned up many times. Its target is unknown. Whole-study results and caveats: TRB clonality was highly associated with recipient CMV seropositivity and reactivation.

There are 18 residues in the CDR3. Germline lookup yields CDR1 SGHVS and CDR2 FNYEAQ. With 4 bases clipped from V and 5 bases from J, the junction kept 8 bases outside the gene matches. Sequencing used immunoSEQ multiplex PCR; TCRdb keeps in-frame clones, though not all of them. The sample presents 45,000 to 55,000 clones, none singletons. The receptor was derived from a man aged 35 to 55 in good health, CMV-negative, and a related stem cell transplant donor. This chain joins TRBV7-6 and TRBJ2-2; 15 bases fit TRBD2. The sequencing sample was made of PBMCs. For the CDR3, the DNA is TGTGCCAGCAGCTCCACCGGACTAGCGGGAGGGGGAACCGGGGAGCTGTTTTTT. Protein product: CASSSTGLAGGGTGELFF.